Listed below are T cell receptor beta chains from one sample, sequenced in a study of CD8+ T cells in alopecia areata. Clones were read by immunoSEQ multiplex PCR, and TCRdb kept only the in-frame ones, dropping some. The sample lists 200,000 or so clones, 35% to 45% seen once, with under 0.55% in the top ten. This specimen was CD4+ T cells sorted from blood, taken between weeks 30 and 35, from a patient treated with tofacitinib. The receptors derive from a human donor with alopecia areata. Both conserved end residues are part of each CDR3. Fields, in order: D gene, V gene, clone size, J gene, CDR3 DNA, CDR3 protein. D genes are given only for firm matches. Not all rows give a size; the values are once, few, many and, for expanded clones, a class.

d_call: .
v_call: TRBV6-5
clone_size: .
j_call: TRBJ2-3
cdr3_nt: TGTGCCAGCAGTTATGGCCTGCTTAGCACAGATACGCAGTATTTT
cdr3_aa: CASSYGLLSTDTQYF

d_call: .
v_call: TRBV5-1
clone_size: .
j_call: TRBJ2-1
cdr3_nt: TGCGCCAGCAGCTTGGGGGGTAGCGGACCCTACAATGAGCAGTTCTTC
cdr3_aa: CASSLGGSGPYNEQFF

d_call: TRBD1
v_call: TRBV7-9
clone_size: few
j_call: TRBJ1-1
cdr3_nt: TGTGCCAGCAGGCACAGGGGGCCCAACACTGAAGCTTTCTTT
cdr3_aa: CASRHRGPNTEAFF

d_call: .
v_call: TRBV29-1
clone_size: .
j_call: TRBJ1-1
cdr3_nt: TGCAGCGTTGAAGAAAGGGGTTCTCTCCCTGAAGCTTTCTTT
cdr3_aa: CSVEERGSLPEAFF

d_call: .
v_call: TRBV25-1
clone_size: few
j_call: TRBJ2-6
cdr3_nt: TGTGCCAGCAGTGACTCACCTTTGGCCTCTGGGGCCAACGTCCTGACTTTC
cdr3_aa: CASSDSPLASGANVLTF

d_call: .
v_call: TRBV27
clone_size: once
j_call: TRBJ2-3
cdr3_nt: TGTGCCAGCAGTTTTATTACAGGCCAAACTGGGGCAGATACGCAGTATTTT
cdr3_aa: CASSFITGQTGADTQYF

d_call: .
v_call: TRBV5-1
clone_size: .
j_call: TRBJ2-3
cdr3_nt: TGCGCCAGCGGGACTGAGGACAGGCAGTATTTT
cdr3_aa: CASGTEDRQYF

d_call: .
v_call: TRBV27
clone_size: few
j_call: TRBJ1-5
cdr3_nt: TGTGCCAGCAGTCGCTACCCCGGGACCATGGCCAATCAGCCCCAGCATTTT
cdr3_aa: CASSRYPGTMANQPQHF

d_call: .
v_call: TRBV12-5
clone_size: .
j_call: TRBJ2-3
cdr3_nt: TGTGCTAGTGGTTTGGAGCGCTACGGGACGCAGTATTTT
cdr3_aa: CASGLERYGTQYF

d_call: .
v_call: TRBV29-1
clone_size: .
j_call: TRBJ1-1
cdr3_nt: TGCAGCGTTGGACAGAGAAGCACTGAAGCTTTCTTT
cdr3_aa: CSVGQRSTEAFF

d_call: .
v_call: TRBV30
clone_size: .
j_call: TRBJ1-1
cdr3_nt: TGTGCCTGGAGTGTAGAAGATGCCACTGAAGCTTTCTTT
cdr3_aa: CAWSVEDATEAFF

d_call: .
v_call: TRBV11-2
clone_size: .
j_call: TRBJ1-1
cdr3_nt: TGTGCCAGCAGCTTAGAAGGTTCGGGGTTGAACACTGAAGCTTTCTTT
cdr3_aa: CASSLEGSGLNTEAFF

d_call: .
v_call: TRBV6-1
clone_size: .
j_call: TRBJ2-3
cdr3_nt: TGTGCCAGCAGTGAAAGCAGTTTAGCAGATACGCAGTATTTT
cdr3_aa: CASSESSLADTQYF